The 8 T cell receptor beta chains presented below share a single source sample, sequenced in a study of human thymus T cells. Thymus was obtained from resections taken during corrective heart surgery. Some clones are missing from TCRdb's copy, which holds only in-frame ones; the method was immunoSEQ multiplex PCR. The repertoire consists of 86,000 or so clones, with approximately 97% occurring once and the leading ten covering 0.031%. The specimen was thymus tissue. Every receptor here comes from a boy in the first two years of life with a congenital heart defect but otherwise immunologically healthy.

J is TRBJ1-2 and V is TRBV7-9; D is undetermined. The germline V and J ends were trimmed by 6 bases and 3 bases, with 14 bases remaining between them. This CDR3 is built from 14 residues. Germline loops: CDR1 SEHNR, CDR2 FQNEAQ (reference sequence). DNA of the CDR3: TGTGCCAGCAGTTTCGGACTCCTCTACTATGGCTACACCTTC. Its protein product is CASSFGLLYYGYTF.

This clone occurred once. V is TRBV10-3 and J is TRBJ2-7; 9 bases agree with TRBD1. The CDR3 sequence is 15 residues long. With V trimmed by 10 bases and J by 4 bases, 14 bases remained unmatched. Germline lookup yields CDR1 ENHRY and CDR2 SYGVKD. The CDR3 bases are TGTGCCACCCTCGGGACAGGGAACTCTGGGTACGAGCAGTACTTC. It codes for CATLGTGNSGYEQYF.

The V call is TRBV12-5, the J call TRBJ2-7, with 8 bases identical to TRBD2. V dropped 3 bases and J dropped 3; count of bases not matched to a gene: 10. The V gene's germline CDR1 is LGHNT and CDR2 FRNRAP. This CDR3 is built from 16 residues. CDR3 coding DNA: TGTGCTAGTGGTTTCCGCGGGGGGCCGGGAGTCTACGAGCAGTACTTC. Translated: CASGFRGGPGVYEQYF. Full variable domain (missing parts from reference TRBV12-5 and TRBJ2-7): DARVTQTPRHKVTEMGQEVTMRCQPILGHNTVFWYRQTMMQGLELLAYFRNRAPLDDSGMPKDRFSAEMPDATLATLKIQPSEPRDSAVYFCASGFRGGPGVYEQYFGPGTRLTVT.

The V call is TRBV5-5, the J call TRBJ1-5; perhaps TRBD1 as D (5 bases). Germline loops: CDR1 SGHKS, CDR2 YYEKEE (reference sequence). This CDR3 comprises 19 residues. V was cut by 1 base and J by 0 bases, with 20 bases left in between. CDR3 nucleotide sequence: TGTGCCAGCAGCTTGAAGGGCCCGAACGGGGGTTATAGCAATCAGCCCCAGCATTTT. It is translated as CASSLKGPNGGYSNQPQHF.

The gene calls are TRBV28 and TRBJ1-1; D is unresolved. Looked up from germline, CDR1 is MDHEN and CDR2 is SYDVKM. Trimming stripped 3 bases from V and 2 bases from J, with 7 bases between. The CDR3 has 13 amino acids. As DNA, the CDR3 is TGTGCCAGCAGTTTCCCTGACAACACTGAAGCTTTCTTT. Amino acids: CASSFPDNTEAFF. The complete variable domain, with remaining parts taken from reference TRBV28 and TRBJ1-1, reads DVKVTQSSRYLVKRTGEKVFLECVQDMDHENMFWYRQDPGLGLRLIYFSYDVKMKEKGDIPEGYSVSREKKERFSLILESASTNQTSMYLCASSFPDNTEAFFGQGTRLTVV.

This clone appeared once. The V gene is TRBV4-1, the J gene TRBJ1-1; D is unclear. V was pared by 1 base and J by 1 base, with 10 bases between. The CDR3 covers 15 residues. CDR1 and CDR2 from the germline V gene are MGHRA and YSYEKL. CDR3 sequence: CASSQVVIGNTEAFF. The DNA of the CDR3 is TGCGCCAGCAGCCAAGTGGTTATCGGGAACACTGAAGCTTTCTTT.

The chain employs TRBV15 and TRBJ2-5, with D hard to call. The germline V and J ends were trimmed by 6 bases and 1 base, with 18 bases remaining between them. The germline CDR1 and CDR2 sequences are LNHNV and YYDKDF (reference sequence). CDR3 length: 16 amino acids. This chain's CDR3 is CATSLRNGRIQETQYF. In nucleotides, the CDR3 is TGTGCCACCAGTTTAAGAAACGGACGGATCCAAGAGACCCAGTACTTC.

The gene calls are TRBV30 and TRBJ1-1; a possible D gene is TRBD1 (5 bases). Germline V gives CDR1 GTSNPN, CDR2 SVGIG (reference sequence). Trimming removed 0 bases from V and 4 bases from J, with 15 bases in between. This CDR3 has 15 amino acids. CDR3 protein: CAWSVGLRVFTEAFF. The DNA for the CDR3 is TGTGCCTGGAGTGTAGGGCTCAGGGTCTTCACTGAAGCTTTCTTT. The complete variable domain, with remaining parts taken from reference TRBV30 and TRBJ1-1, reads SQTIHQWPATLVQPVGSPLSLECTVEGTSNPNLYWYRQAAGRGLQLLFYSVGIGQISSEVPQNLSASRPQDRQFILSSKKLLLSDSGFYLCAWSVGLRVFTEAFFGQGTRLTVV.